This record covers a single T cell receptor (beta chain). The trim removed 3 bases at V and 3 bases at J, leaving 6 bases unmatched. Germline V CDR1 and CDR2: MRHNA, SNTAGT. The CDR3 has 17 residues. Treatment indicated: some 20 received Ad26.COV2.S at low or high dose, single or two shots; 5 received placebo; per-sample allocation not given. After the first vaccine or placebo injection, samples were drawn on day 63. These data are taken from a study of Ad26.COV2.S vaccination and SARS-CoV-2 variants. About the research overall: Intramuscular Ad26.COV2.S at 5x10^10 or 1x10^11 viral particles.

TCRdb's table, derived via immunoSEQ multiplex PCR, lists solely in-frame clones and lacks some. The sample has roughly 700,000 clones; roughly 90% are singletons. The genes are TRBV6-4 and TRBJ2-3; TRBD2 agrees at 13 bases. The material sequenced was peripheral blood, taken in a trial of Ad26.COV2.S vaccine versus placebo. The sequence came from a person between 18 and 65 years old who received the Ad26.COV2.S COVID-19 vaccine or a placebo. CDR3 nucleotide sequence: TGTGCCAGCAGTGAAATTTGGGGACTAGCGGGAACAGATACGCAGTATTTT. It yields the protein CASSEIWGLAGTDTQYF.